What follows are 23 T cell receptor beta chains derived from one specimen sequenced in a study of blood T cell repertoires in COVID-19. Using immunoSEQ multiplex PCR, the repertoire was profiled, and TCRdb retains in-frame clones only, with some absent. The table shows more than 150,000 clones, with 81% occurring only once. The specimen was peripheral blood. The receptors derive from an elderly woman with COVID-19, enrolled during active disease.

The CDR3 region has the DNA TGTGCCAGCAGTGGGACTAGCGGAAACACCGGGGAGCTGTTTTTT. It specifies CASSGTSGNTGELFF. The V gene is TRBV2, the J gene TRBJ2-2, with 10 nucleotides matching TRBD2. This CDR3 is 15 amino acids long. The V segment lost 4 bases and the J segment 2 bases; nucleotides outside the gene matches: 1. CDR1 and CDR2 from the germline V gene are SNHLY and FYNNEI.

This clone was seen a handful of times. CDR3 sequence (DNA): TGTGCCAGCAGCTTCCTTCCACCGGGACAGGGATTCACTGAAGCTTTCTTT. As protein: CASSFLPPGQGFTEAFF. The rearrangement links TRBV5-6 to TRBJ1-1, with 9 nucleotides matching TRBD1. The CDR3 runs to 17 residues. Germline V lookup: CDR1 SGHDT, CDR2 YYEEEE. After removal of 2 bases from V and 4 bases from J, the junction contained 12 bases not matched to a gene.

This clone was detected once. The chain employs TRBV7-8 and TRBJ2-2, with 7 bases identical to TRBD1. V lost 5 bases and J lost 7; bases outside the gene matches: 4. The CDR3 has 13 amino acids. Germline values: CDR1 SGHVS, CDR2 FQNEAQ. The CDR3 DNA reads as TGTGCCAGCAGCCGACAGGGTTACGGGGAGCTGTTTTTT. Translated: CASSRQGYGELFF.

This chain joins TRBV15 and TRBJ1-1; D gene unclear. Trimming pared 0 bases from V and 3 bases from J, leaving 5 bases between. CDR1 LNHNV and CDR2 YYDKDF come from the germline V gene (reference sequence). The CDR3 loop spans 13 amino acids. The CDR3 sequence: CATSREGDTEAFF. Written as DNA, the CDR3 is TGTGCCACCAGCAGAGAGGGCGACACTGAAGCTTTCTTT.

This chain uses TRBV5-4 with TRBJ2-3; TRBD2 aligns across 11 bases. Unmatched junction bases numbered 5, after V lost 4 bases and J lost 4 bases. The CDR3 is 15 amino acids. Germline assignment: CDR1 SGHNT and CDR2 YYREEE (reference sequence). The CDR3 is CASSPLAGGPDTQYF. In DNA, the CDR3 is TGTGCCAGCAGCCCGCTAGCGGGAGGCCCAGATACGCAGTATTTT.

V is TRBV7-8 and J is TRBJ2-6, with D possibly being TRBD1 (5 bases). V was shortened by 0 bases and J by 4 bases, with 7 bases between the two germline ends. The V gene's germline CDR1 is SGHVS and CDR2 FQNEAQ. The CDR3 loop spans 15 amino acids. DNA of the CDR3: TGTGCCAGCAGCTTAGCCAGGGTCGGGGCCAACGTCCTGACTTTC. The encoded protein is CASSLARVGANVLTF.

The rearrangement joins TRBV7-2 to TRBJ2-1; 9 nucleotides align to TRBD1. The CDR3 is 15 amino acids. CDR1 and CDR2 (germline): SGHTA, FQGNSA. V dropped 6 bases and J dropped 7; count of bases not matched to a gene: 10. The CDR3 sequence is CASSLGQGRLNEQFF. For the CDR3, the DNA is TGTGCCAGCAGTTTGGGACAGGGTAGGTTGAATGAGCAGTTCTTC.

This clone was observed a single time. The chain couples TRBV4-1 to TRBJ2-2; D gene unclear. V lost 7 bases, J lost 4 bases, and 16 bases lay in between. The CDR3 is 15 amino acids. The germline V gene encodes CDR1 MGHRA and CDR2 YSYEKL. CDR3 DNA sequence: TGCGCCAGCAAAGGTCTCCATCGAGGCACCGGGGAGCTGTTTTTT. This gives the protein CASKGLHRGTGELFF.

The chain couples TRBV14 to TRBJ2-5; D not resolved. This CDR3 has 13 residues. Germline loops: CDR1 SGHDN, CDR2 FVKESK. Trimming shortened V by 2 bases and J by 3 bases, and 7 bases separated the two germline ends. The CDR3 DNA sequence: TGTGCCAGCAGCCAACAAATCAAAGAGACCCAGTACTTC. Amino acid sequence: CASSQQIKETQYF.

This chain joins TRBV10-2 and TRBJ1-5; D is unclear. Trimming removed 6 bases from V and 3 bases from J, with 24 bases in between. Germline values: CDR1 WSHSY, CDR2 SAAADI. The CDR3 runs 18 residues. Written as DNA, the CDR3 is TGCGCCAGCAGAGCACATCAATACCCGACCGAGGACAATCAGCCCCAGCATTTT. Protein sequence: CASRAHQYPTEDNQPQHF.

V usage is TRBV30 and J usage is TRBJ2-7, with 10 bases lining up with TRBD1. The germline V gene encodes CDR1 GTSNPN and CDR2 SVGIG (reference sequence). This CDR3 is built from 15 residues. Trimming cost V 0 bases and J 2 bases; bases outside gene matches: 4. CDR3 sequence reads: CAWSVGGTGAYEQYF. CDR3 nucleotides: TGTGCCTGGAGTGTAGGGGGGACAGGGGCCTACGAGCAGTACTTC. Drawing the rest from reference TRBV30 and TRBJ2-7, the complete variable domain is SQTIHQWPATLVQPVGSPLSLECTVEGTSNPNLYWYRQAAGRGLQLLFYSVGIGQISSEVPQNLSASRPQDRQFILSSKKLLLSDSGFYLCAWSVGGTGAYEQYFGPGTRLTVT.

In this sample, this clone turned up a few times. The chain recombines TRBV7-9 with TRBJ1-1, with D tentatively TRBD1 (5 bases). The CDR3 runs to 13 residues. V lost 2 bases, J lost 2 bases, and 6 bases lay in between. Looked up from germline, CDR1 is SEHNR and CDR2 is FQNEAQ (reference sequence). CDR3 bases: TGTGCCAGCAGCTTACAGGGAAACACTGAAGCTTTCTTT. It specifies CASSLQGNTEAFF.

This chain connects TRBV11-2 to TRBJ1-3, with D unresolved. The germline gives CDR1 SGHAT, CDR2 FQNNGV. The V and J ends lost 5 bases and 2 bases respectively, with 10 bases between them. This CDR3 region has 14 residues. CDR3 amino acids: CASSERKAGNTIYF. The DNA for the CDR3 is TGTGCCAGCAGCGAGCGGAAGGCTGGAAACACCATATATTTT. The full variable domain, rest sourced from reference TRBV11-2 and TRBJ1-3, is EAGVAQSPRYKIIEKRQSVAFWCNPISGHATLYWYQQILGQGPKLLIQFQNNGVVDDSQLPKDRFSAERLKGVDSTLKIQPAKLEDSAVYLCASSERKAGNTIYFGEGSWLTVV.

CDR3 protein: CASSLGGGGEKLFF. DNA for the CDR3: TGTGCCAGCAGCTTAGGAGGGGGCGGCGAAAAACTGTTTTTT. The chain combines TRBV7-2 with TRBJ1-4; 7 nucleotides line up with TRBD1. CDR3 size: 14 residues. Germline CDR1 and CDR2: SGHTA and FQGNSA. J gave up 8 bases and V 1 base, and 4 bases lay outside the gene matches.

This clone was recorded once. This chain joins TRBV19 and TRBJ2-7; 7 bases align to TRBD1. CDR1 and CDR2 from the germline V gene are LNHDA and SQIVND (reference sequence). This CDR3 spans 13 amino acids. J lost 2 bases, V lost 8 bases, and 6 bases had no gene match. The chain's CDR3 is CASGLGQTYEQYF. CDR3 sequence (DNA): TGTGCCAGTGGGCTGGGACAGACCTACGAGCAGTACTTC.

This clone was seen a few times. The CDR3 sequence is CASSPGTSGTYEQYF. The CDR3 DNA reads as TGTGCCAGCAGCCCGGGGACTAGCGGAACCTACGAGCAGTACTTC. J is TRBJ2-7 and V is TRBV5-4; TRBD2 agrees at 11 bases. The CDR3 totals 15 residues. The germline gives CDR1 SGHNT, CDR2 YYREEE (reference sequence). V lost 4 bases to trimming and J lost 2 bases; unmatched junction nucleotides: 5.

This chain connects TRBV2 to TRBJ1-4, with D possibly being TRBD1 (5 bases). The CDR3 has 15 residues. Deletions cut 11 bases from V and 2 bases from J, with 18 bases between. Germline V gives CDR1 SNHLY, CDR2 FYNNEI. The CDR3 here is CAGWDSGRTNEKLFF. In nucleotides, the CDR3 is TGTGCCGGATGGGATTCAGGGAGGACTAATGAAAAACTGTTTTTT.

This rearrangement joins TRBV28 to TRBJ1-6; D is uncertain. The CDR3 contains 16 residues. Trimming took off 3 bases at V and 0 bases at J, with 9 bases between the two ends. Per the germline V gene, CDR1 is MDHEN and CDR2 is SYDVKM. The CDR3 reads CASSFPISSYNSPLHF. CDR3 in DNA: TGTGCCAGCAGTTTCCCAATTAGCTCCTATAATTCACCCCTCCACTTT.

Concerning this clone itself: This sample also contains other DNA sequences that code for the same CDR3. This sequence joins TRBV19 and TRBJ1-5; 9 bases fit TRBD1. There are 14 residues in the CDR3. V was clipped by 5 bases and J by 6 bases; unmatched bases: 5. CDR1 and CDR2 from the germline V gene are LNHDA and SQIVND (reference sequence). The CDR3 DNA sequence: TGTGCCAGTAGTCAACAGGGGGCTGGTCAGCCCCAGCATTTT. Protein sequence: CASSQQGAGQPQHF.

The chain recombines TRBV14 with TRBJ2-7; no definite D call. The V gene lost 0 bases and the J gene lost 4 bases, with 7 bases spanning the gap. CDR1 and CDR2 from the germline V gene are SGHDN and FVKESK. The CDR3 is made up of 13 amino acids. The CDR3 protein is CASSQDNRYEQYF. The CDR3 DNA sequence: TGTGCCAGCAGCCAAGATAATCGGTACGAGCAGTACTTC. Supplemented by reference TRBV14 and TRBJ2-7, the full variable domain reads EAGVTQFPSHSVIEKGQTVTLRCDPISGHDNLYWYRRVMGKEIKFLLHFVKESKQDESGMPNNRFLAERTGGTYSTLKVQPAELEDSGVYFCASSQDNRYEQYFGPGTRLTVT.

This chain joins TRBV28 and TRBJ2-1; 9 bases are a match to TRBD2. Germline V lookup: CDR1 MDHEN, CDR2 SYDVKM. The CDR3 is made up of 15 amino acids. V was clipped by 7 bases and J by 9 bases; unmatched bases: 13. The CDR3 is CASKISLAGKGEQFF. The CDR3 DNA reads as TGTGCCAGCAAAATCTCTCTAGCGGGGAAGGGTGAGCAGTTCTTC.

This clone was recorded once. This sequence joins TRBV5-1 and TRBJ2-3, with 11 positions matching TRBD2. This CDR3 contains 16 residues. Germline V lookup: CDR1 SGHRS, CDR2 YFSETQ. V dropped 0 bases and J dropped 3; count of bases not matched to a gene: 3. The chain's CDR3 is CASSLEPSGGTDTQYF. The CDR3 DNA sequence: TGCGCCAGCAGCTTGGAACCTAGCGGGGGGACAGATACGCAGTATTTT.

This clone is a singleton in its sample. The chain is built from TRBV19 and TRBJ2-7; TRBD1 matches at 10 bases. CDR3 size: 15 residues. With V trimmed by 4 bases and J by 3 bases, 6 bases remained unmatched. Germline V gives CDR1 LNHDA, CDR2 SQIVND (reference sequence). The chain's CDR3 is CASSKGQGDIYEQYF. CDR3 sequence (DNA): TGTGCCAGTAGTAAAGGACAGGGGGACATCTACGAGCAGTACTTC.